This is a list of T cell receptor beta chains from one sample in a study of shared clonotypes between healthy human individuals. Measured with immunoSEQ multiplex PCR; TCRdb has only the in-frame clones, and not every one. The sample includes about 2.4 million clones, approximately 93% of them seen just once. Material for sequencing was naive CD4+ T cells from PBMCs. The origin of the receptors is a man aged 18 to 35 in good health. Some clones in this sample may be carry-over from other donors' samples. Both conserved end residues are part of each CDR3. A D gene is named only where the DNA matches it firmly.

d_call	j_call	v_call	cdr3_nt	cdr3_aa
TRBD2	TRBJ2-3	TRBV5-1	TGCGCCAGCAGCTCCGGGACTAGCGGGATGGAAACAGATACGCAGTATTTT	CASSSGTSGMETDTQYF
.	TRBJ1-1	TRBV6-5	TGTGCCAGCAGTTCCAGGACTCTGGAGAACACTGAAGCTTTCTTT	CASSSRTLENTEAFF
.	TRBJ2-5	TRBV2	TGTGCCAGCAGTAAGGGGGGAGGGGAGACCCAGTACTTC	CASSKGGGETQYF
TRBD2	TRBJ2-2	TRBV27	TGTGCCAGCAGTTTATTCGGGACTAGCGGGAGGGTTCCGGTCGGGGAGCTGTTTTTT	CASSLFGTSGRVPVGELFF
.	TRBJ2-6	TRBV28	TGTGCCAGCAGTTTACTCCGCTCTGGGGCCAACGTCCTGACTTTC	CASSLLRSGANVLTF
.	TRBJ2-7	TRBV7-9	TGTGCCAGCAGCCCGGGTTGGGGGGTTCCCGCTTACGAGCAGTACTTC	CASSPGWGVPAYEQYF
.	TRBJ2-7	TRBV11-2	TGTGCCAGCAGCTCTACCGCCTACGAGCAGTACTTC	CASSSTAYEQYF
.	TRBJ1-1	TRBV6-1	TGTGCCAGCAGTGAAGGAGGGGCCACTGAAGCTTTCTTT	CASSEGGATEAFF
TRBD1	TRBJ2-5	TRBV28	TGTGCCAGCAGTCCCGCGGACAGGCGGGAAGAGACCCAGTACTTC	CASSPADRREETQYF
.	TRBJ2-7	TRBV5-4	TGTGCCAGCAGCTTGGGGCTCGGGACGTCCCACGAGCAGTACTTC	CASSLGLGTSHEQYF
.	TRBJ2-2	TRBV9	TGTGCCAGCAGCTCCCGGGCCCAAGGCACCGGGGAGCTGTTTTTT	CASSSRAQGTGELFF
TRBD2	TRBJ2-5	TRBV9	TGTGCCAGTCAGAGAGCGGGAGGCCCACAAGAGACCCAGTACTTC	CASQRAGGPQETQYF
.	TRBJ1-2	TRBV5-4	TGTGCCAGCAGCTTGGATGGGGCTGGGGGCTACACCTTC	CASSLDGAGGYTF
.	TRBJ2-7	TRBV28	TGTGCCAGCAGTCTCAGCGCCTACGAGCAGTACTTC	CASSLSAYEQYF